A single sample is the source of the 14 T cell receptor beta chains below, sequenced in a study of T cells in Graves' hyperthyroidism and ophthalmopathy. The TCR beta CDR3 regions underwent amplification using RNA transcripts as the source. With the HTBI primer set, the TCR CDR3 went through a first round of RT-PCR. MiXCR, run by TCRdb on the multiplex PCR reads, gives a single entry per CDR3 protein. The table lists about 550,000 distinct CDR3 sequences, around 20% of them singletons. The sequenced sample consisted of blood. Source of these receptors: a man younger than 30 with Graves' hyperthyroidism.

With respect to this clonotype: This may come from a read error, since a much larger clone is one base off. The chain has TRBV2 and TRBJ1-2, with D unclear. Germline CDR1 SNHLY, CDR2 FYNNEI. This CDR3 is 13 amino acids long. As DNA, the CDR3 is TGTGCCAGCAGTGAAACGGTGGAGTATGGCTACTCCTTC. As protein: CASSETVEYGYSF.

This clonotype was recorded at least ten times. The rearrangement uses TRBV4-2 and TRBJ2-5, with 9 bases aligning to TRBD2. V was clipped by 2 bases and J by 0 bases; unmatched bases: 4. Looked up from germline, CDR1 is LGHNA and CDR2 is YNFKEQ. The CDR3 runs 16 residues. The CDR3 DNA reads TGTGCCAGCAGCCAAAGACTAGCGGTGAACCAAGAGACCCAGTACTTC. It encodes CASSQRLAVNQETQYF.

V is TRBV29-1 and J is TRBJ1-1; D is uncertain. V lost 4 bases to trimming and J lost 4 bases, with 10 bases between them. Germline-derived CDR1 and CDR2 are SQVTM and ANQGSEA. The CDR3 loop spans 12 amino acids. In DNA, the CDR3 is TGCAGCGTTGGGAGGTTGGGCACTGAAGCTTTCTTT. This gives the protein CSVGRLGTEAFF.

The sample holds many counts of this clonotype. The CDR3 loop is CASSSIRTDLNYGYTF. The DNA for the CDR3 is TGTGCCAGCAGTTCTATCAGGACCGACTTAAACTATGGCTACACCTTC. The V call is TRBV28, the J call TRBJ1-2; no definite D call. Trimming removed 4 bases at V and 2 bases at J, with 17 bases between. The CDR3 length is 16 residues. Germline V lookup: CDR1 MDHEN, CDR2 SYDVKM.

This clonotype has a count of ten or more. This chain connects TRBV29-1 to TRBJ2-7; D possibly matches TRBD1 or TRBD2 (6 bases each). The CDR3 loop spans 12 amino acids. Germline lookup yields CDR1 SQVTM and CDR2 ANQGSEA. Trimming removed 7 bases from V and 3 bases from J, with 13 bases in between. As DNA, the CDR3 is TGCAGCGGTCGGAGGGGGATCTACGAGCAGTACTTC. It yields the protein CSGRRGIYEQYF.

The sample holds a few counts of this clonotype. The V gene is TRBV2, the J gene TRBJ2-5, with D hard to call. CDR1 and CDR2 from the germline V gene are SNHLY and FYNNEI. Trimming stripped 2 bases from V and 1 base from J, with 8 bases between. CDR3 length: 14 residues. The CDR3 reads CASSEYSSQETQYF. The DNA of the CDR3 is TGTGCCAGCAGTGAATACAGTTCCCAAGAGACCCAGTACTTC.

This clonotype was counted ten times or more. This chain links TRBV7-6 with TRBJ2-2; no clear D. Trimming shortened V by 3 bases and J by 6 bases, and 11 bases separated the two germline ends. There are 14 residues in the CDR3. In germline, CDR1 is SGHVS, CDR2 FNYEAQ. The CDR3 is CASSFITWPGELFF. For the CDR3, the DNA is TGTGCCAGCAGCTTCATTACTTGGCCCGGGGAGCTGTTTTTT.

V and J are TRBV20-1 and TRBJ1-2, with 8 bases fitting TRBD1. Germline assignment: CDR1 DFQATT and CDR2 SNEGSKA (reference sequence). The CDR3 consists of 12 residues. J lost 5 bases, V lost 5 bases, and 4 bases had no gene match. This CDR3 reads CSARTGSYGYTF. The DNA of the CDR3 is TGCAGTGCTCGGACAGGGAGTTATGGCTACACCTTC.

This clonotype was seen at least ten times. The gene calls are TRBV28 and TRBJ1-1; no reliable D call. This CDR3 is 15 amino acids long. V was pared by 5 bases and J by 2 bases, with 15 bases between. The germline gives CDR1 MDHEN, CDR2 SYDVKM. The CDR3, as DNA: TGTGCCAGCAGTCCCCTTTCCGGTTTTAACACTGAAGCTTTCTTT. This gives the protein CASSPLSGFNTEAFF.

The V gene is TRBV13, the J gene TRBJ1-3; D gene unclear. The CDR3 consists of 16 residues. The germline gives CDR1 PRHDT, CDR2 FYEKMQ (reference sequence). The V end was cut by 4 bases, the J end by 2 bases, with 15 bases between. The CDR3 DNA sequence: TGTGCCAGCAGCTCACTTGTCCGCACGGCTGGAAACACCATATATTTT. This codes for CASSSLVRTAGNTIYF.

Many counts were recorded for this clonotype. V is TRBV6-5 and J is TRBJ1-5, with D unclear. Trimming stripped 5 bases from V and 6 bases from J, with 8 bases between. The length of the CDR3 is 12 residues. Germline V gene data show CDR1 as MNHEY and CDR2 as SVGAGI. CDR3 DNA sequence: TGTGCCAGCAGTCGGAGGGCTCAGCCCCAGCATTTT. This sequence encodes CASSRRAQPQHF.

The chain recombines TRBV3-1 with TRBJ2-2; unclear D gene. Trimming left V 0 bases short and J 0 bases short, with 5 bases between. The CDR3 has 15 amino acids. CDR1 and CDR2 (germline): LGHDT, YNNKEL (reference sequence). The chain's CDR3 is CASSQDATNTGELFF. The CDR3, as DNA: TGTGCCAGCAGCCAAGACGCGACGAACACCGGGGAGCTGTTTTTT.

J is TRBJ1-2 and V is TRBV28, with D unclear. The CDR3 has 12 amino acids. CDR1 is MDHEN, CDR2 SYDVKM, per germline. The ends were cut back, 6 bases at V and 4 bases at J, with 9 bases in the middle. For the CDR3, the DNA is TGTGCCAGCAGCTCGCAGATCTATGGCTACACCTTC. It yields the protein CASSSQIYGYTF.

This clonotype appeared a few times. The V and J genes are TRBV30 and TRBJ2-3; 11 bases match TRBD1. The CDR3 loop spans 15 amino acids. Looked up from germline, CDR1 is GTSNPN and CDR2 is SVGIG (reference sequence). V shed 0 bases, J shed 6 bases, and the junction held 5 bases outside the gene matches. The CDR3: CAWSVGQGARDTQYF. CDR3 DNA sequence: TGTGCCTGGAGTGTTGGACAGGGGGCGCGGGATACGCAGTATTTT.